What follows are 21 T cell receptor beta chains derived from one specimen sequenced in a study of T cell changes during pregnancy in multiple sclerosis. Using immunoSEQ multiplex PCR, the repertoire was profiled, and TCRdb retains in-frame clones only, with some absent. In the table there are about 75,000 clones, nearly 95% of which are singletons. The source material was CD4+ T cells from peripheral blood mononuclear cells, sampled after pregnancy. The source is a female donor with multiple sclerosis, enrolled in a pregnancy study.

The chain recombines TRBV6-6 with TRBJ2-2; 9 positions match TRBD1. Germline CDR1 and CDR2: MNHNY and SVGAGI (reference sequence). This CDR3 region has 16 residues. V dropped 0 bases and J dropped 4; count of bases not matched to a gene: 3. The CDR3 DNA reads as TGTGCCAGCAGTTACTCGACAGGGGGGTTCACCGGGGAGCTGTTTTTT. Amino acid sequence: CASSYSTGGFTGELFF.

The J gene is TRBJ2-1, the V gene TRBV29-1; 8 positions match TRBD2. Trimming at V came to 8 bases and at J to 7 bases, leaving 13 bases not matched to a gene. This CDR3 contains 14 residues. CDR1 and CDR2 (germline): SQVTM, ANQGSEA. The CDR3 protein is CSFGGVVSANEQFF. CDR3 nucleotide sequence: TGCAGCTTCGGGGGGGTGGTTTCCGCTAATGAGCAGTTCTTC.

This chain joins TRBV9 and TRBJ1-5, with D perhaps TRBD1 (5 bases). The CDR3 spans 14 residues. V lost 2 bases and J 6 bases, leaving 12 bases between the germline ends. Looked up from germline, CDR1 is SGDLS and CDR2 is YYNGEE. In DNA, the CDR3 is TGTGCCAGCAGCGTTGGGCAGGGAAGTCAGCCCCAGCATTTT. This encodes CASSVGQGSQPQHF.

CDR3 DNA: TGTGCCAGCAGCGTAGTTCCTAGCGGGAACACCGGGGAGCTGTTTTTT. The encoded protein is CASSVVPSGNTGELFF. The chain recombines TRBV9 with TRBJ2-2, with 7 nucleotides matching TRBD2. CDR3 size: 16 residues. From germline, CDR1 is SGDLS and CDR2 YYNGEE. J was trimmed by 1 base and V by 0 bases; bases with no gene match: 3.

The rearrangement links TRBV7-2 to TRBJ1-1; possibly TRBD1 for D (5 bases). CDR3 length: 15 amino acids. V was cut by 3 bases and J by 1 base, with 12 bases left in between. CDR1 and CDR2 from the germline V gene are SGHTA and FQGNSA. The CDR3 DNA reads TGTGCCAGCAGCTTCCAACGACAGAGGAACACTGAAGCTTTCTTT. Translated: CASSFQRQRNTEAFF.

The chain carries TRBV19 and TRBJ2-7; 7 bases map to TRBD2. Trimming took 7 bases from V and 5 from J; bases not matched to a gene: 11. CDR3 length equals 14 residues. Germline CDR1 LNHDA, CDR2 SQIVND (reference sequence). The CDR3 DNA reads TGTGCCAGTAATCCAGGGACGGGGGGAAACGAGCAGTACTTC. This encodes CASNPGTGGNEQYF. Variable domain in full (rest from reference TRBV19 and TRBJ2-7): DGGITQSPKYLFRKEGQNVTLSCEQNLNHDAMYWYRQDPGQGLRLIYYSQIVNDFQKGDIAEGYSVSREKKESFPLTVTSAQKNPTAFYLCASNPGTGGNEQYFGPGTRLTVT.

The rearrangement links TRBV18 to TRBJ1-5; TRBD1 matches at 9 bases. Trimming at V came to 4 bases and at J to 2 bases, leaving 21 bases not matched to a gene. The CDR3 length is 21 residues. Germline V gives CDR1 KGHSH, CDR2 LQKENI. Here the CDR3 reads CASSREGFRGQGLGGNQPQHF. CDR3 nucleotide sequence: TGTGCCAGCTCACGCGAGGGATTTCGGGGACAGGGACTGGGTGGCAATCAGCCCCAGCATTTT.

This rearrangement joins TRBV5-1 to TRBJ1-4, with D uncertain. The CDR3 totals 15 residues. V dropped 0 bases and J dropped 0 bases, with 6 bases sitting between them. Germline V lookup: CDR1 SGHRS, CDR2 YFSETQ. The CDR3 DNA reads as TGCGCCAGCAGCTTGGATAGTACAACTAATGAAAAACTGTTTTTT. Residues: CASSLDSTTNEKLFF. Full variable domain (remainder filled in from reference TRBV5-1 and TRBJ1-4): KAGVTQTPRYLIKTRGQQVTLSCSPISGHRSVSWYQQTPGQGLQFLFEYFSETQRNKGNFPGRFSGRQFSNSRSEMNVSTLELGDSALYLCASSLDSTTNEKLFFGSGTQLSVL.

The rearrangement uses TRBV11-3 and TRBJ2-7; tentatively, D is TRBD2 (5 bases). Trimming pared 5 bases from V and 7 bases from J, leaving 15 bases between. The length of the CDR3 is 13 residues. Germline V gives CDR1 SGHNT, CDR2 YENEEA. The CDR3 spells CASSPTTTGEQYF. DNA of the CDR3: TGTGCCAGCAGCCCCACTACGACGGGGGAGCAGTACTTC.

The rearrangement uses TRBV6-5 and TRBJ2-3; weak D call: TRBD2 (6 bases). CDR3 size: 14 residues. Per the germline V gene, CDR1 is MNHEY and CDR2 is SVGAGI. V was trimmed by 5 bases and J by 6 bases, leaving 15 bases between them. The CDR3 is CASSEVGRMDTQYF. DNA for the CDR3: TGTGCCAGCAGTGAAGTGGGGAGGATGGATACGCAGTATTTT.

DNA for the CDR3: TGTGCTAGTGGTTTGGTACTAGGGACAGGGGTCACAGATACGCAGTATTTT. Its protein product is CASGLVLGTGVTDTQYF. The chain has TRBV12-5 and TRBJ2-3; 10 bases are a match to TRBD1. This CDR3 contains 17 residues. V was pared by 0 bases and J by 2 bases, with 5 bases of the junction left unmatched. Germline CDR1 LGHNT, CDR2 FRNRAP.

This clone appeared a single time. V gene TRBV11-2 combines with J gene TRBJ2-6; 13 bases match TRBD2. Per germline, CDR1 SGHAT and CDR2 FQNNGV. J was trimmed by 0 bases and V by 6 bases; bases with no gene match: 5. CDR3 length: 18 residues. DNA for the CDR3: TGTGCCAGCAGACGGGGACTAGCGGGAAGCTCTGGGGCCAACGTCCTGACTTTC. It yields the protein CASRRGLAGSSGANVLTF.

V and J are TRBV29-1 and TRBJ2-4; D unclear. The V and J ends lost 5 bases and 5 bases respectively, with 13 bases between them. The CDR3 contains 13 residues. The germline V gene encodes CDR1 SQVTM and CDR2 ANQGSEA. Here the CDR3 reads CSVLVSAENIQYF. In DNA, the CDR3 is TGCAGCGTTTTGGTATCGGCGGAAAACATTCAGTACTTC. The whole variable domain, filled in from reference TRBV29-1 and TRBJ2-4, reads SAVISQKPSRDICQRGTSLTIQCQVDSQVTMMFWYRQQPGQSLTLIATANQGSEATYESGFVIDKFPISRPNLTFSTLTVSNMSPEDSSIYLCSVLVSAENIQYFGAGTRLSVL.

This chain uses TRBV28 with TRBJ2-2; a possible D gene is TRBD2 (5 bases). Germline loops: CDR1 MDHEN, CDR2 SYDVKM. This CDR3 contains 17 residues. The ends were cut back, 5 bases at V and 1 base at J, with 17 bases in the middle. CDR3 sequence: CASSPSLTGVNTGELFF. CDR3 nucleotides: TGTGCCAGCAGTCCCTCCCTGACCGGGGTGAACACCGGGGAGCTGTTTTTT.

The chain links TRBV27 to TRBJ1-2, with a tentative D call TRBD1 (6 bases). Trimming left V 4 bases short and J 4 bases short, with 22 bases between. From germline, CDR1 is MNHEY and CDR2 SMNVEV (reference sequence). The CDR3 sequence is 17 residues long. CDR3 nucleotide sequence: TGTGCCAGCAGTTCATACCCCCCCCCAGGGGTGGGCTATGGCTACACCTTC. It is translated as CASSSYPPPGVGYGYTF.

This clone showed up just once. The chain couples TRBV28 to TRBJ1-5; D is unresolved. CDR1 and CDR2 from the germline V gene are MDHEN and SYDVKM. V shed 5 bases and J shed 6 bases, with 8 bases lying between them. This CDR3 contains 12 residues. The CDR3 region has the DNA TGTGCCAGCAGTCTGGTACTTCAGCCCCAGCATTTT. This encodes CASSLVLQPQHF. Complete variable domain (other parts from reference TRBV28 and TRBJ1-5): DVKVTQSSRYLVKRTGEKVFLECVQDMDHENMFWYRQDPGLGLRLIYFSYDVKMKEKGDIPEGYSVSREKKERFSLILESASTNQTSMYLCASSLVLQPQHFGDGTRLSIL.

This clone turned up a few times. The chain is built from TRBV29-1 and TRBJ1-1; a weak D match, TRBD1 (5 bases). The CDR3 consists of 13 residues. Germline V gene lookup returns CDR1 SQVTM and CDR2 ANQGSEA. V was trimmed by 4 bases and J by 10 bases, leaving 19 bases between them. This chain's CDR3 is CSVAHKGLGGAFF. The DNA for the CDR3 is TGCAGCGTTGCTCATAAGGGGTTGGGGGGAGCTTTCTTT.

V gene TRBV5-1 combines with J gene TRBJ2-7; 9 bases align to TRBD1. V gave up 0 bases and J gave up 5 bases; unmatched junction bases: 6. The germline CDR1 and CDR2 sequences are SGHRS and YFSETQ. This CDR3 has 15 residues. The CDR3 sequence: CASSLAGTGPHEQYF. The CDR3 bases are TGCGCCAGCAGCTTGGCAGGGACAGGGCCCCACGAGCAGTACTTC. Looking up the rest from reference TRBV5-1 and TRBJ2-7 gives the full variable domain: KAGVTQTPRYLIKTRGQQVTLSCSPISGHRSVSWYQQTPGQGLQFLFEYFSETQRNKGNFPGRFSGRQFSNSRSEMNVSTLELGDSALYLCASSLAGTGPHEQYFGPGTRLTVT.

The chain recombines TRBV2 with TRBJ2-2, with 10 bases matching TRBD2. The CDR3 runs to 16 residues. From germline, CDR1 is SNHLY and CDR2 FYNNEI. After removal of 2 bases from V and 6 bases from J, the junction contained 6 bases not matched to a gene. The CDR3 DNA is TGTGCCAGCAGTGAATTGGCTAGCGGGAGTTCCGGGGAGCTGTTTTTT. Translated, it gives CASSELASGSSGELFF.

This chain connects TRBV28 to TRBJ1-5; 8 bases are a match to TRBD1. Looked up from germline, CDR1 is MDHEN and CDR2 is SYDVKM. This CDR3 has 14 residues. J gave up 0 bases and V 6 bases, and 1 base lay outside the gene matches. CDR3 residues: CASRDRVSNQPQHF. CDR3 DNA: TGTGCCAGCAGGGACAGGGTTAGCAATCAGCCCCAGCATTTT.

The chain has TRBV29-1 and TRBJ2-5, with a possible D match to TRBD1 (6 bases). The CDR3 length is 13 residues. The V end was cut by 4 bases, the J end by 5 bases, with 14 bases between. Germline-derived CDR1 and CDR2 are SQVTM and ANQGSEA. In DNA form, the CDR3 reads TGCAGCGTTGGACAGGCGCCGCGGGAGACCCAGTACTTC. Protein: CSVGQAPRETQYF.